This T cell receptor (beta chain) emerged from a study of CD8+ T cells in alopecia areata. Study-wide context: Treatment with tofacitinib (6 to 18 months) was followed by 6 months off drug.

This clone appeared a few times. Antigen: not known. Findings and limits, study-wide: It was lesional scalp, especially alopecia totalis/universalis, that showed higher clonality than normal scalp. In patients, TCRs were shared less clearly than in mice, and HLA may possibly be involved. Normal-skin resident alphabeta T cells also appear among scalp sample sequences.

The CDR3 loop spans 17 amino acids. CDR1 and CDR2 from the germline V gene are LNHNV and YYDKDF (reference sequence). V lost 0 bases, J lost 6 bases, and 20 bases lay in between. Sequencing templates came from extracted RNA that was reverse transcribed into cDNA. Produced via immunoSEQ multiplex PCR; TCRdb's table is partial and in-frame only. The sample has over 200,000 clones; about 53% are singletons. Sequenced here: CD4+ T cells sorted from blood, sampled at week 0. The clonotype comes from a human donor with alopecia areata. V and J are TRBV15 and TRBJ1-1, with D tentatively TRBD1 (6 bases). In nucleotides, the CDR3 is TGTGCCACCAGCAGAGATCCCCTGGGGAGGGGGAGGTCTGAAGCTTTCTTT. It codes for CATSRDPLGRGRSEAFF.